This T cell receptor beta chain was sequenced in a study of OX40 agonist ivuxolimab in advanced cancers. Study overall: At 75% to 90% male, the cohort had a mean age of 60 years, ranging from about 23 to 79.

Generated by immunoSEQ multiplex PCR, the TCRdb table keeps only in-frame clones and is missing some. The profile shows around 25,000 clones, over 70% of them singletons. Exclusion of a patient followed from autoimmune disease history or systemic immunosuppression. Blood draws occurred at baseline, cycle 4 day 1, and cycle 7 day 1. V was clipped by 6 bases and J by 1 base; unmatched bases: 2. Germline assignment: CDR1 ENHRY and CDR2 SYGVKD. The CDR3 runs 13 residues. The table lists this clone with a count of one. The starting material was CD4+ or CD8+ T cells sorted from blood, obtained in a trial of the OX40 agonist ivuxolimab. The V gene is TRBV10-3, the J gene TRBJ2-7; 8 bases are a match to TRBD2. This clonotype originated in an adult with an advanced solid tumor such as melanoma, head and neck, liver or kidney cancer. CDR3 residues: CAIRLADSYEQYF. The CDR3 DNA reads TGTGCCATCAGACTAGCGGATTCCTACGAGCAGTACTTC.